This T cell receptor beta chain was identified during a study of blood T cell repertoires in COVID-19. On the study more broadly: Samples came from the United States, Italy and Spain, spanning acute and convalescent COVID-19. From T cells, B-cell-depleted T cells, or PBMCs came the material, which was cDNA or gDNA.

In Seattle, patients joined the study during active infection and were tracked longitudinally. Only one count was recorded for this clone. Authors' data handling: Reference gene primer amplification yielded estimated nucleated cell counts. Measured with immunoSEQ multiplex PCR; TCRdb has only the in-frame clones, and not every one. For V, J and clone size, that table is used; D and trimming come from the DNA. The sample includes about 300,000 clones, approximately 89% of them seen just once. Per germline, CDR1 LNHNV and CDR2 YYDKDF (reference sequence). The CDR3 length is 15 residues. V lost 1 base, J lost 14 bases, and 13 bases stayed unmatched.

The V call is TRBV15, the J call TRBJ1-2; 10 bases fit TRBD1. Sequencing used peripheral blood. The source of this sequence is a woman aged 25-40 years with COVID-19, enrolled during active disease. CDR3 DNA sequence: TGTGCCACCAGCAGAGGTTCCGGGACAGGGGCCACCAGGACCTTC. As protein: CATSRGSGTGATRTF.